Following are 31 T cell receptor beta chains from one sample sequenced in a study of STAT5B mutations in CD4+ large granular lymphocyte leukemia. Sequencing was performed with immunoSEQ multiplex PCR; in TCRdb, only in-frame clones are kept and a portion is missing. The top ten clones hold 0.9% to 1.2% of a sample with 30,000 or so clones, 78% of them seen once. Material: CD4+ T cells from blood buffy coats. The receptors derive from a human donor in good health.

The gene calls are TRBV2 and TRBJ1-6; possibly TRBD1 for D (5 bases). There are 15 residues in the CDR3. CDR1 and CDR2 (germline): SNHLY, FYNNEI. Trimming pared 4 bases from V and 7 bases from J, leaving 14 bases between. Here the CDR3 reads CASSVTGGQNSPLHF. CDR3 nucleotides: TGTGCCAGCAGTGTAACAGGCGGGCAAAATTCACCCCTCCACTTT.

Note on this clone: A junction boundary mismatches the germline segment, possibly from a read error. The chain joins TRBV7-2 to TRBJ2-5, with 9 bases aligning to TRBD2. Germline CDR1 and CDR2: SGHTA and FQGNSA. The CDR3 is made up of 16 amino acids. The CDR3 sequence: CASSRSGTSSQQTQYF. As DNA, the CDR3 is TGTGCCAGCAGCCGTTCCGGGACTAGCAGCCAACAGACCCAGTACTTC. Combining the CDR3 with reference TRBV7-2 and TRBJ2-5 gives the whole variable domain GAGVSQSPSNKVTEKGKDVELRCDPISGHTALYWYRQSLGQGLEFLIYFQGNSAPDKSGLPSDRFSAERTGGSVSTLTIQRTQQEDSAVYLCASSRSGTSSQQTQYFGPGTRLLVL.

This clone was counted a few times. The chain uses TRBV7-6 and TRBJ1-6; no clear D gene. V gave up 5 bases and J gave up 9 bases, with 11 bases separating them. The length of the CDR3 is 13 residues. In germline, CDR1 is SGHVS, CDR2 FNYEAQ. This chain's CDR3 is CASSPQRTSPLHF. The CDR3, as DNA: TGTGCCAGCAGCCCCCAAAGAACTTCACCCCTCCACTTT.

Here the CDR3 reads CASSPLDRGLYEQYF. Written as DNA, the CDR3 is TGTGCCAGCAGTCCCCTGGACAGGGGGCTGTACGAGCAGTACTTC. This chain joins TRBV28 and TRBJ2-7; TRBD1 aligns across 11 bases. The CDR3 length is 15 residues. In germline, CDR1 is MDHEN, CDR2 SYDVKM. The V gene end was trimmed by 5 bases and the J gene end by 4 bases; junction bases not matched to a gene: 7. Variable domain in full (rest from reference TRBV28 and TRBJ2-7): DVKVTQSSRYLVKRTGEKVFLECVQDMDHENMFWYRQDPGLGLRLIYFSYDVKMKEKGDIPEGYSVSREKKERFSLILESASTNQTSMYLCASSPLDRGLYEQYFGPGTRLTVT.

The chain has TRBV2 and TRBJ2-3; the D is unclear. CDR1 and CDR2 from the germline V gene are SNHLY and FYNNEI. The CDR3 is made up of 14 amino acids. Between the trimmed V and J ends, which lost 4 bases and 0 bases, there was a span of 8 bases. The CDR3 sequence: CASSGEISTDTQYF. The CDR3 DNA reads TGTGCCAGCAGTGGTGAAATTAGCACAGATACGCAGTATTTT.

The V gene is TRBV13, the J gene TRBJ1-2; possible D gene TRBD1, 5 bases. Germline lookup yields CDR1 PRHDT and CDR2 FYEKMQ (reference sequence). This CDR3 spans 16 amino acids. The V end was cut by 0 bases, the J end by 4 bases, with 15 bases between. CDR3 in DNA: TGTGCCAGCAGCTTAGGCCTAATGGGGCAGACCTATGGCTACACCTTC. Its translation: CASSLGLMGQTYGYTF.

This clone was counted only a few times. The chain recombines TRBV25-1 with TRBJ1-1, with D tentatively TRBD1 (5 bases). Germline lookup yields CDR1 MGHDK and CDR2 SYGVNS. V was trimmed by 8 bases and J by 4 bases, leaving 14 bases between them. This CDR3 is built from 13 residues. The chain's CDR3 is CASAAHRGTEAFF. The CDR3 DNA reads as TGTGCCAGCGCCGCCCATAGGGGCACTGAAGCTTTCTTT.

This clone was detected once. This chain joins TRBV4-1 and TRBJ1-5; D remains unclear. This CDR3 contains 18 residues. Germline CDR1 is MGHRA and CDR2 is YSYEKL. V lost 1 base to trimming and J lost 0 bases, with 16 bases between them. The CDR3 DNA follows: TGCGCCAGCAGCCAAGTAGTCCTAACGCTCTATAGCAATCAGCCCCAGCATTTT. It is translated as CASSQVVLTLYSNQPQHF.

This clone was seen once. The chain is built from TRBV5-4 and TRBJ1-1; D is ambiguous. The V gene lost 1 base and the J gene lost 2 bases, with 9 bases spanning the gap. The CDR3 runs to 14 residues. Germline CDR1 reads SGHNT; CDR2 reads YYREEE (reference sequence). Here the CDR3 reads CASSLNVGNTEAFF. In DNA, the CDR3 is TGTGCCAGCAGCTTGAACGTAGGAAACACTGAAGCTTTCTTT.

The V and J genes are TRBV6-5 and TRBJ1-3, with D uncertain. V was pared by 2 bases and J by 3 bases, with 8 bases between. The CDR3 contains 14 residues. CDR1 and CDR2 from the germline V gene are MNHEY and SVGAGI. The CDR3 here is CASSYRQIGNTIYF. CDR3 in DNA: TGTGCCAGCAGTTACCGACAAATTGGAAACACCATATATTTT.

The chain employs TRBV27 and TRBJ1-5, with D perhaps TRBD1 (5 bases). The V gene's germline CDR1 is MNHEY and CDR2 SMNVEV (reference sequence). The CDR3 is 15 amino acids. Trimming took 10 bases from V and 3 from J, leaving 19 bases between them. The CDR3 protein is CATRPTESINQPQHF. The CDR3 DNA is TGTGCCACTCGACCGACAGAGAGCATCAATCAGCCCCAGCATTTT.

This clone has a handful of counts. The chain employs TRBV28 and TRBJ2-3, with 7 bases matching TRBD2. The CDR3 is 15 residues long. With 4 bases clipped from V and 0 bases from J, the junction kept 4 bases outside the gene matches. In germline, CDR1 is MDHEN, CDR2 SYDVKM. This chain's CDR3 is CASSSISGSTDTQYF. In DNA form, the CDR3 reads TGTGCCAGCAGTTCAATTAGCGGGAGCACAGATACGCAGTATTTT.

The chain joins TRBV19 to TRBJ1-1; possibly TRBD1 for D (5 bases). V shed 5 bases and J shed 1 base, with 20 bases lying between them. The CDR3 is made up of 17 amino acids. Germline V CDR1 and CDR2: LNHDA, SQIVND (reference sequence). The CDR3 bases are TGTGCCAGTAGTGGGACGGCACTTCGCGGAGCGAACACTGAAGCTTTCTTT. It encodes CASSGTALRGANTEAFF.

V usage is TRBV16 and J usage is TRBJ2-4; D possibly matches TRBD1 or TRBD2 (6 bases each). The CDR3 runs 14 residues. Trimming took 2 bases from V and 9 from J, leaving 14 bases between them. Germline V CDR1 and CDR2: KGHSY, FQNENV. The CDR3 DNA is TGTGCCAGCAGCCAACCAGAGGGGGGTGGCATTCAGTACTTC. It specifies CASSQPEGGGIQYF.

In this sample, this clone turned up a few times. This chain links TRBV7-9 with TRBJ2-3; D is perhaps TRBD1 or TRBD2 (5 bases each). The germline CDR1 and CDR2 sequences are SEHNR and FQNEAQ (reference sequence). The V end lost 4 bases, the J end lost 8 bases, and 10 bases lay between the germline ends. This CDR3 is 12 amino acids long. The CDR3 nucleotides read TGTGCCAGCAGCTCTTCCGGGACTACGCAGTATTTT. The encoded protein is CASSSSGTTQYF.

CDR3 DNA sequence: TGTGCCAGCACCTTGGGGGTGGGTGGCTACACCTTC. Translating gives CASTLGVGGYTF. This chain joins TRBV28 and TRBJ1-2, with a possible D match to TRBD1 (5 bases). Germline V gene sequence: CDR1 MDHEN, CDR2 SYDVKM. The CDR3 runs to 12 residues. The V and J ends lost 7 bases and 7 bases respectively, with 13 bases between them.

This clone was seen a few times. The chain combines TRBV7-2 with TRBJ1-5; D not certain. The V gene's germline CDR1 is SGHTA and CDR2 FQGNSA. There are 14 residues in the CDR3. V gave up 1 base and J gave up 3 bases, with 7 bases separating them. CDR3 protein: CASSLGHINQPQHF. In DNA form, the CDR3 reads TGTGCCAGCAGCTTAGGACATATCAATCAGCCCCAGCATTTT.

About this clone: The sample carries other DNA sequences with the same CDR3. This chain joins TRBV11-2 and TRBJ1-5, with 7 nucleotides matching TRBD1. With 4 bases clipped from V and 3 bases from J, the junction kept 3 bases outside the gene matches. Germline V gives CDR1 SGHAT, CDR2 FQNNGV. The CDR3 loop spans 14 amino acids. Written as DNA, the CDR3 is TGTGCCAGCAGCTCGACAGGGCTCAATCAGCCCCAGCATTTT. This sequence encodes CASSSTGLNQPQHF. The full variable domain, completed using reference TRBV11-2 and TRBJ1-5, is EAGVAQSPRYKIIEKRQSVAFWCNPISGHATLYWYQQILGQGPKLLIQFQNNGVVDDSQLPKDRFSAERLKGVDSTLKIQPAKLEDSAVYLCASSSTGLNQPQHFGDGTRLSIL.

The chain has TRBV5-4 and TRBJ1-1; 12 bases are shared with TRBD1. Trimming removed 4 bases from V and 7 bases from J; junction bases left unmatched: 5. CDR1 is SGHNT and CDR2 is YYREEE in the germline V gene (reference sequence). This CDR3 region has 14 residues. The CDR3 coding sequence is TGTGCCAGCAGCCCCGGGACAGGGGGCTTTGAAGCTTTCTTT. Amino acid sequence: CASSPGTGGFEAFF.

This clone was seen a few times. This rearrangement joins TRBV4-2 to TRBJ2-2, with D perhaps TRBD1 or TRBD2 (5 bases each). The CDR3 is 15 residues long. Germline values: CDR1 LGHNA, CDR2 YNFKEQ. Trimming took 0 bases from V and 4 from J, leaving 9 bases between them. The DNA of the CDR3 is TGTGCCAGCAGCCAAGATAGGGACGGCACCGGGGAGCTGTTTTTT. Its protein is CASSQDRDGTGELFF.

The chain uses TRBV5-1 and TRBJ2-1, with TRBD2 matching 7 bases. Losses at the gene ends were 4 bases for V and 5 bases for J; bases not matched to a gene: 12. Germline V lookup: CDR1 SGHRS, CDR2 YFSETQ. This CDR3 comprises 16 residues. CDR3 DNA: TGCGCCAGCAGCACGGGGGGAAGCTTGACGAACAATGAGCAGTTCTTC. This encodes CASSTGGSLTNNEQFF.

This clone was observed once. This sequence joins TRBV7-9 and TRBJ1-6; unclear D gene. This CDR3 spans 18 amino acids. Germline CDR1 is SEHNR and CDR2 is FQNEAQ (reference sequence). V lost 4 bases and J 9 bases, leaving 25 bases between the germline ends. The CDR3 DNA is TGTGCCAGCAGCTCCCCGGTAGGTGGGAACCGAAATCCTTCACCCCTCCACTTT. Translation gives CASSSPVGGNRNPSPLHF.

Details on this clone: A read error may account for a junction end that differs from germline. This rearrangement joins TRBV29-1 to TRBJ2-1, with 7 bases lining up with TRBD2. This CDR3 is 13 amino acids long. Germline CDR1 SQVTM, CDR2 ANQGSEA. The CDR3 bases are TGCAGCGTTGGAGGGACTACCTATAATGAGCAGTTCTTC. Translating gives CSVGGTTYNEQFF.

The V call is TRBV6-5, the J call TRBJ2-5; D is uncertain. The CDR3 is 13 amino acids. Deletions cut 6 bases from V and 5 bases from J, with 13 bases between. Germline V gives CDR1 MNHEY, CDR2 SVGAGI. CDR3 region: CASRLLNGETQYF. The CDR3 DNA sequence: TGTGCCAGCAGGCTACTAAACGGGGAGACCCAGTACTTC.

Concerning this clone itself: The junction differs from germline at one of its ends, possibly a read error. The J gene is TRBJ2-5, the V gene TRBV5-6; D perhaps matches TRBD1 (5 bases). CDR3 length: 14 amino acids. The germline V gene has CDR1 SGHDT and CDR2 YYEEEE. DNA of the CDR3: TGTGCCAGCAGCTTGGGGGGCCACAAAGATACCCAGTACTTC. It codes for CASSLGGHKDTQYF. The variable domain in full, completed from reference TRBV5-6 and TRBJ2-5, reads DAGVTQSPTHLIKTRGQQVTLRCSPKSGHDTVSWYQQALGQGPQFIFQYYEEEERQRGNFPDRFSGHQFPNYSSELNVNALLLGDSALYLCASSLGGHKDTQYFGPGTRLLVL.

CDR3 sequence (DNA): TGTGCCAGTCGGCGGACGGCCAATCAGCCCCAGCATTTT. Protein sequence: CASRRTANQPQHF. This rearrangement joins TRBV19 to TRBJ1-5, with D hard to call. Per germline, CDR1 LNHDA and CDR2 SQIVND (reference sequence). V was pared by 8 bases and J by 3 bases, with 11 bases between. CDR3 length equals 13 residues.

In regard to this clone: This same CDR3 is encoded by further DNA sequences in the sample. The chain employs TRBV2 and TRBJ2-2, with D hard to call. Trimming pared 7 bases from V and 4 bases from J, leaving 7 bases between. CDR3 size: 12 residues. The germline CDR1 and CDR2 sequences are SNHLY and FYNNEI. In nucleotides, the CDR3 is TGTGCCAGCACCGGCAGCACCGGGGAGCTGTTTTTT. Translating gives CASTGSTGELFF.

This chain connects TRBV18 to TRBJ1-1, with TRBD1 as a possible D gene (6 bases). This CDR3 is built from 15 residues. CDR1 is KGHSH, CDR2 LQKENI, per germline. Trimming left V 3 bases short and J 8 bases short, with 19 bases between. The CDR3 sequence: CASSPTGPRRKEAFF. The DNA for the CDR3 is TGTGCCAGCTCACCTACAGGGCCCCGCAGGAAAGAAGCTTTCTTT.

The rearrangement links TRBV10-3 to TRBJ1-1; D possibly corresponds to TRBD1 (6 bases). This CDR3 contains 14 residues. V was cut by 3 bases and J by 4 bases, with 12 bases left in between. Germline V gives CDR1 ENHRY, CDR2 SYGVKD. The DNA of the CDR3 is TGTGCCATCAGTGAAACAGGGACCTCCACTGAAGCTTTCTTT. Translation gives CAISETGTSTEAFF.

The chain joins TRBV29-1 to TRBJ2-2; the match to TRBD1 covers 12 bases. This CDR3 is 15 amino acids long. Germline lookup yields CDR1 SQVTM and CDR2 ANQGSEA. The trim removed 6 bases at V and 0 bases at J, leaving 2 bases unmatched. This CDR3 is CSVRDRGPNTGELFF. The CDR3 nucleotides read TGCAGCGTACGGGACAGGGGGCCGAACACCGGGGAGCTGTTTTTT.

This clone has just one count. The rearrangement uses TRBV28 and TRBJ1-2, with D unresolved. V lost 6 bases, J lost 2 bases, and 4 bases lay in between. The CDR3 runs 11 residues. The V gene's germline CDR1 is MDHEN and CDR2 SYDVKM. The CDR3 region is CASRQNYGYTF. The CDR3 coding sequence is TGTGCCAGCAGACAGAACTATGGCTACACCTTC.